These 23 T cell receptor beta chains came from one sample sequenced in a study of cytomegalovirus exposure and HLA in healthy donors. PCR primers comprised 60 Vbeta and 13 Jbeta primers. Repertoires were generated with immunoSEQ multiplex PCR, while TCRdb's copy carries only in-frame clones and drops some. The profile shows 130,000 or so clones, about 75% of them singletons. Input material: PBMCs. Receptor source: a middle-aged man in good health and CMV-seronegative.

The chain uses TRBV11-3 and TRBJ2-2, with 7 bases fitting TRBD1. J gave up 2 bases and V 5 bases, and 5 bases lay outside the gene matches. The CDR3 runs to 15 residues. Germline assignment: CDR1 SGHNT and CDR2 YENEEA. The CDR3 protein is CASSRDSPNTGELFF. DNA for the CDR3: TGTGCCAGCAGCCGGGACAGCCCTAACACCGGGGAGCTGTTTTTT.

The chain joins TRBV5-4 to TRBJ1-2; 10 nucleotides match TRBD1. The germline CDR1 and CDR2 sequences are SGHNT and YYREEE (reference sequence). The CDR3 covers 13 residues. Trimming at V came to 4 bases and at J to 9 bases, leaving 6 bases not matched to a gene. The CDR3 DNA follows: TGTGCCAGCAGCCAGACAGGGGGCATAAGCTACACCTTC. Translation gives CASSQTGGISYTF.

This chain connects TRBV11-3 to TRBJ2-3, with 7 nucleotides matching TRBD1. The CDR3 extends over 15 amino acids. Looked up from germline, CDR1 is SGHNT and CDR2 is YENEEA. With 4 bases clipped from V and 0 bases from J, the junction kept 4 bases outside the gene matches. The CDR3 sequence is CASSSAGGSTDTQYF. CDR3 DNA sequence: TGTGCCAGCAGCTCGGCAGGGGGAAGCACAGATACGCAGTATTTT.

The chain employs TRBV7-2 and TRBJ1-4; the D gene is possibly TRBD1 (6 bases). There are 17 residues in the CDR3. Trimming removed 3 bases at V and 4 bases at J, with 18 bases between. CDR1 and CDR2 (germline): SGHTA, FQGNSA. The CDR3 DNA follows: TGTGCCAGCAGCTTCCCAAGCAGGGGCATGGGTAATGAAAAACTGTTTTTT. Translated: CASSFPSRGMGNEKLFF.

The rearrangement links TRBV28 to TRBJ2-7; tentative D call: TRBD1 (5 bases). The germline V and J ends were trimmed by 5 bases and 9 bases, with 14 bases remaining between them. The CDR3 consists of 12 residues. Germline V gene data show CDR1 as MDHEN and CDR2 as SYDVKM. The CDR3, as DNA: TGTGCCAGCAGTCCGGCAGGGTATGGGCAGTACTTC. Its translation: CASSPAGYGQYF.

The V and J genes are TRBV27 and TRBJ1-2; 9 bases are shared with TRBD1. This CDR3 has 14 residues. V was clipped by 5 bases and J by 4 bases; unmatched bases: 5. Germline V lookup: CDR1 MNHEY, CDR2 SMNVEV (reference sequence). The CDR3 nucleotides read TGTGCCAGCAGTAGACAGGGGGAGGCCTATGGCTACACCTTC. The encoded protein is CASSRQGEAYGYTF.

This clone was found a few times. The genes are TRBV7-9 and TRBJ1-1; the D gene is possibly TRBD1 (6 bases). The germline V gene has CDR1 SEHNR and CDR2 FQNEAQ (reference sequence). This CDR3 is built from 15 residues. V lost 4 bases, J lost 1 base, and 13 bases lay in between. DNA of the CDR3: TGTGCCAGCAGCTCCCTACAGGGAAGGAACACTGAAGCTTTCTTT. Protein product: CASSSLQGRNTEAFF.

V usage is TRBV5-6 and J usage is TRBJ2-7; unclear D gene. Germline values: CDR1 SGHDT, CDR2 YYEEEE. The V gene lost 1 base and the J gene lost 2 bases, with 16 bases spanning the gap. CDR3 length equals 16 residues. CDR3 loop: CASSLLPLSVTYEQYF. The CDR3 DNA sequence: TGTGCCAGCAGCTTGCTCCCTTTAAGCGTGACCTACGAGCAGTACTTC.

The chain links TRBV18 to TRBJ2-1; D not resolved. The CDR3 is made up of 15 amino acids. Per germline, CDR1 KGHSH and CDR2 LQKENI. V was pared by 4 bases and J by 2 bases, with 12 bases between. CDR3 in DNA: TGTGCCAGCTCACTTGACACTCTCCCCTACAATGAGCAGTTCTTC. It is translated as CASSLDTLPYNEQFF.

J is TRBJ2-5 and V is TRBV9; 12 nucleotides agree with TRBD2. V was clipped by 0 bases and J by 2 bases; unmatched bases: 8. Germline CDR1 SGDLS, CDR2 YYNGEE. CDR3 size: 18 residues. This CDR3 reads CASSVGASGGALQETQYF. CDR3 coding DNA: TGTGCCAGCAGCGTAGGGGCTAGCGGGGGGGCCCTTCAAGAGACCCAGTACTTC.

This clone appeared a single time. The chain has TRBV27 and TRBJ2-5, with 10 bases matching TRBD1. Germline V lookup: CDR1 MNHEY, CDR2 SMNVEV (reference sequence). After removal of 5 bases from V and 2 bases from J, the junction contained 14 bases not matched to a gene. The CDR3 consists of 18 residues. The chain's CDR3 is CASSLLRPGQGTQETQYF. The CDR3 DNA reads TGTGCCAGCAGTCTACTCCGTCCGGGACAGGGGACTCAAGAGACCCAGTACTTC.

The chain has TRBV29-1 and TRBJ2-7; perhaps TRBD2 as D (6 bases). Germline V CDR1 and CDR2: SQVTM, ANQGSEA. The CDR3 is 14 amino acids. V dropped 4 bases and J dropped 1 base, with 14 bases sitting between them. The CDR3: CSVVGRLGSYEQYF. CDR3 nucleotide sequence: TGCAGCGTTGTCGGGCGACTAGGGTCCTACGAGCAGTACTTC.

The CDR3 region has the DNA TGTGCCACCAGCAGAGACGGGGTAGGGAGGAATACGCAGTATTTT. Translating gives CATSRDGVGRNTQYF. The gene calls are TRBV15 and TRBJ2-3; the D gene is possibly TRBD2 (6 bases). In germline, CDR1 is LNHNV, CDR2 YYDKDF (reference sequence). The V end lost 0 bases, the J end lost 7 bases, and 14 bases lay between the germline ends. The CDR3 consists of 15 residues.

V is TRBV10-2 and J is TRBJ2-7, with 12 nucleotides matching TRBD2. V lost 6 bases and J lost 3; bases outside the gene matches: 6. CDR3 length: 15 residues. Germline V gene sequence: CDR1 WSHSY, CDR2 SAAADI. CDR3: CASRRTSGDSYEQYF. The CDR3 DNA is TGCGCCAGCAGACGGACTAGCGGGGACAGCTACGAGCAGTACTTC.

This clone was recorded a few times. This rearrangement joins TRBV5-1 to TRBJ2-5, with D possibly being TRBD1 (8 bases). Germline CDR1 reads SGHRS; CDR2 reads YFSETQ. The CDR3 consists of 16 residues. Trimming cost V 0 bases and J 5 bases, with 17 bases left between them. The CDR3 DNA is TGCGCCAGCAGCTTGGGCACAGGGGGGGTTTTGGAGACCCAGTACTTC. It yields the protein CASSLGTGGVLETQYF.

This clone was seen only a few times. The chain recombines TRBV6-6 with TRBJ1-1, with 7 nucleotides matching TRBD1. The CDR3 sequence is 15 residues long. Germline CDR1 reads MNHNY; CDR2 reads SVGAGI (reference sequence). After removal of 5 bases from V and 3 bases from J, the junction contained 9 bases not matched to a gene. Here the CDR3 reads CASSRGPEPYTEAFF. The CDR3 DNA follows: TGTGCCAGCAGTAGGGGGCCCGAACCTTACACTGAAGCTTTCTTT.

J is TRBJ2-5 and V is TRBV5-4; tentative D call: TRBD1 (5 bases). The CDR3 extends over 14 amino acids. V shed 0 bases and J shed 3 bases, with 9 bases lying between them. CDR1 is SGHNT and CDR2 is YYREEE in the germline V gene (reference sequence). The CDR3 DNA reads as TGTGCCAGCAGCTTGGGAGTCAGGGAAGAGACCCAGTACTTC. It codes for CASSLGVREETQYF.

In regard to this clone: One junction end does not reproduce the germline sequence, and a read error may be involved. The gene calls are TRBV4-3 and TRBJ2-1, with 8 bases lining up with TRBD1. The CDR3 consists of 14 residues. Germline V CDR1 and CDR2: LGHNA, YSLEER. The CDR3 nucleotides are TGCGCCAACAGCCATCAGGGGGCTAAGGATGAGCAGTTCTTC. As protein: CANSHQGAKDEQFF.

This sequence joins TRBV4-1 and TRBJ2-7; tentative D call: TRBD1 (6 bases). The CDR3 has 14 amino acids. The V end lost 1 base, the J end lost 5 bases, and 12 bases lay between the germline ends. CDR1 MGHRA and CDR2 YSYEKL come from the germline V gene. The CDR3 region is CASSQVSGADEQYF. CDR3 DNA sequence: TGCGCCAGCAGCCAAGTGTCAGGGGCGGACGAGCAGTACTTC.

With regard to this clone: The sample contains more than one DNA sequence encoding this CDR3. This chain connects TRBV5-6 to TRBJ1-5; 7 bases fit TRBD1. This CDR3 has 13 residues. From germline, CDR1 is SGHDT and CDR2 YYEEEE. J gave up 7 bases and V 0 bases, and 1 base lay outside the gene matches. CDR3 sequence reads: CASSLDRGQPQHF. For the CDR3, the DNA is TGTGCCAGCAGCTTGGACAGGGGACAGCCCCAGCATTTT.

J is TRBJ1-2 and V is TRBV10-1; 7 bases are shared with TRBD1. J lost 7 bases, V lost 3 bases, and 5 bases had no gene match. Germline V CDR1 and CDR2: WNHNN, SYGVQD (reference sequence). The CDR3 length is 13 residues. CDR3 loop: CASSDRGVGGYTF. The CDR3 DNA reads TGCGCCAGCAGTGACAGGGGGGTAGGTGGCTACACCTTC.

This sequence joins TRBV10-1 and TRBJ2-5; tentatively, D is TRBD1 (5 bases). The J call is in doubt because the DNA end fits TRBJ2-7 better. The CDR3 has 14 amino acids. The germline gives CDR1 WNHNN, CDR2 SYGVQD (reference sequence). CDR3 DNA sequence: TGCGCCAGCAGTGGAAAGGGGTTTGGGTACGAGCAGTACTTC. This sequence encodes CASSGKGFGYEQYF.

V usage is TRBV18 and J usage is TRBJ2-7; no clear D gene. Germline CDR1 KGHSH, CDR2 LQKENI. CDR3 length equals 11 residues. Trimming left V 6 bases short and J 0 bases short, with 3 bases between. CDR3 DNA sequence: TGTGCCAGCTCCCGCTCCTACGAGCAGTACTTC. Translated: CASSRSYEQYF.